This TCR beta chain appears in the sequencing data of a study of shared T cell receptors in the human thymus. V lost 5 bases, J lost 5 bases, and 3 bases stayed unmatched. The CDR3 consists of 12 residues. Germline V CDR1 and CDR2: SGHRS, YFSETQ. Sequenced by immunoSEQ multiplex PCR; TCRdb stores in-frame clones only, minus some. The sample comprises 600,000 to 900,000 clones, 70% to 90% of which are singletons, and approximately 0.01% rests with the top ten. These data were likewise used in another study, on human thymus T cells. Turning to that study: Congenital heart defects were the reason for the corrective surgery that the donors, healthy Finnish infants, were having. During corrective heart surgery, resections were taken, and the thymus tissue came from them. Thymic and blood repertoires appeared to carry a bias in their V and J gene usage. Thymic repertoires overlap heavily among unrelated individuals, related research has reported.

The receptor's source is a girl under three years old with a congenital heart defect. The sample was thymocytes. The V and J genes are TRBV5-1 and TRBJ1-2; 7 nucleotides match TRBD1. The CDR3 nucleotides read TGCGCCAGCAGAAGGGACAGATATGGCTACACCTTC. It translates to CASRRDRYGYTF.